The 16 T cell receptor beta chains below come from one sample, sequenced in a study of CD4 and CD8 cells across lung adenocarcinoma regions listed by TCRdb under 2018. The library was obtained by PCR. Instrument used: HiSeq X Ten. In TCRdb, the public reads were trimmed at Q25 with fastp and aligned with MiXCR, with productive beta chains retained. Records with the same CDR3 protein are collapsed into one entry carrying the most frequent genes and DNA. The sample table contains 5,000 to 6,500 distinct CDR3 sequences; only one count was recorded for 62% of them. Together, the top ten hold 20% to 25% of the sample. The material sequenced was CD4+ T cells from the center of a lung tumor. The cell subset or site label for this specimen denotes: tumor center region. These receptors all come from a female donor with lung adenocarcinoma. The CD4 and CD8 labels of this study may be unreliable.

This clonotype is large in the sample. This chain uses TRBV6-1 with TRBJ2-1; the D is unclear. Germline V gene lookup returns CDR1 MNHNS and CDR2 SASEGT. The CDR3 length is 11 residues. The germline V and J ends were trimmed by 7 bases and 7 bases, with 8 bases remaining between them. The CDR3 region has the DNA TGTGCCAGCATTGTCCTTAATGAGCAGTTCTTC. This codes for CASIVLNEQFF.

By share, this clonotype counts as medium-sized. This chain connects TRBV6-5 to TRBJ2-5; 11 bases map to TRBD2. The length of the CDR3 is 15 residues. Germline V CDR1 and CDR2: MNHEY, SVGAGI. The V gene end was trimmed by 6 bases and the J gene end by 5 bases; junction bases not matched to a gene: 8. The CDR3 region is CASRLGLAGGETQYF. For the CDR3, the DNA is TGTGCCAGCAGACTCGGATTAGCGGGAGGGGAGACCCAGTACTTC.

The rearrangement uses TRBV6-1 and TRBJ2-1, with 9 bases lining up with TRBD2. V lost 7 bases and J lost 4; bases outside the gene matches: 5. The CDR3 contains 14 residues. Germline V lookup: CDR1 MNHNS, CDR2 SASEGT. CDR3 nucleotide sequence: TGTGCCAGCATCCAGCGGGAGGTTTACAATGAGCAGTTCTTC. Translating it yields CASIQREVYNEQFF.

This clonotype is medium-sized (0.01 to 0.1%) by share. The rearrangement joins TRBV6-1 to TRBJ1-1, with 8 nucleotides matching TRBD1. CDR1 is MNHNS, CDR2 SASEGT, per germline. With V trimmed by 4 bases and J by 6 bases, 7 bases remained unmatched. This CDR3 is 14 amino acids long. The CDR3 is CASSGQGSSPEAFF. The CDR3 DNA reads TGTGCCAGCAGTGGACAGGGGTCGAGCCCTGAAGCTTTCTTT.

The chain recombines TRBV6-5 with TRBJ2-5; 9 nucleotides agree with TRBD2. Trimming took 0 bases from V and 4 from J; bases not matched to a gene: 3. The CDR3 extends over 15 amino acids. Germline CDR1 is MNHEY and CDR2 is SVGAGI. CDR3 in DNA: TGTGCCAGCAGTTACTCGAGGCGGGGGGGAGAGACCCAGTACTTC. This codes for CASSYSRRGGETQYF.

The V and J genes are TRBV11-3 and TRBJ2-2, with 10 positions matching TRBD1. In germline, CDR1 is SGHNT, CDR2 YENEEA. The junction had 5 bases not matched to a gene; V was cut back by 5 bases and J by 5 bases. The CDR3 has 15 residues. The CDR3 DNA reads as TGTGCCAGCAGCCACGGACAGGGGGGGACCGGGGAGCTGTTTTTT. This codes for CASSHGQGGTGELFF.

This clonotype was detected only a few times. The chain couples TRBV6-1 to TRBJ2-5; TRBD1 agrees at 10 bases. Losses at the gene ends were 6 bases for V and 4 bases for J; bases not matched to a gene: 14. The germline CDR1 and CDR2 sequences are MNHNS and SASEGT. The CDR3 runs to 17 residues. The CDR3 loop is CASSTRDRGYVRETQYF. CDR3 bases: TGTGCCAGCAGCACCCGGGACAGGGGATATGTCAGAGAGACCCAGTACTTC.

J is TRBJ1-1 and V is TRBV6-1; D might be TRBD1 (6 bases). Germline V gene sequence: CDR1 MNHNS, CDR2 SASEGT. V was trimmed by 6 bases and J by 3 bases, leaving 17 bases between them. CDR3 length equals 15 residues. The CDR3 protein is CASRAGGFDDTEAFF. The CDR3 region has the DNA TGTGCCAGCAGGGCGGGGGGCTTCGACGACACTGAAGCTTTCTTT.

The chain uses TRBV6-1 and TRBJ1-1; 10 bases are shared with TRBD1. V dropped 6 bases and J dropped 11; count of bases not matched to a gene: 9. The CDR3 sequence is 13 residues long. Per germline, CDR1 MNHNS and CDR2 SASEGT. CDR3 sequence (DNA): TGTGCCAGCAGAGCGGGACAGGGGAGGATCGCTTTCTTT. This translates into CASRAGQGRIAFF.

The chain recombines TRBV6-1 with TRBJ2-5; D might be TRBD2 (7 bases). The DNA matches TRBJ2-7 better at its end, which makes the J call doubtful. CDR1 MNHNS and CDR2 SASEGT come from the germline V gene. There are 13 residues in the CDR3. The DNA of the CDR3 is TGTGCCAGCAACCAAGGGGGGGAACACGAGCAGTACTTC. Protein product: CASNQGGEHEQYF.

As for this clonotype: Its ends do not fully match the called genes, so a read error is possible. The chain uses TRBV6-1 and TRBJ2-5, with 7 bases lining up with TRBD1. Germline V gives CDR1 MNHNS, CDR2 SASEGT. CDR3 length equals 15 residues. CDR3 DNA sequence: TGTGCCGGGGGTGAAGGGGGCCGCGTCACAGAGACCCAGTATTTC. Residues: CAGGEGGRVTETQYF.

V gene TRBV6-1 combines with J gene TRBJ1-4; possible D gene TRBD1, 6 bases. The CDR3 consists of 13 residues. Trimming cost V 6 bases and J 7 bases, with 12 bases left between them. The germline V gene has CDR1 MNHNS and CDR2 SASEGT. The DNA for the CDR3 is TGTGCCAGCAGACCGGGGGGCGGTGAAAAACTGTTTTTT. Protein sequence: CASRPGGGEKLFF.

The CDR3 bases are TGTGCCAGCAGCCAAGGAACGTTCACCGGGGAGCTGTTTTTT. Protein: CASSQGTFTGELFF. The chain is built from TRBV14 and TRBJ2-2; D not resolved. V was cut by 1 base and J by 4 bases, with 7 bases left in between. The CDR3 is 14 amino acids. Germline V lookup: CDR1 SGHDN, CDR2 FVKESK.

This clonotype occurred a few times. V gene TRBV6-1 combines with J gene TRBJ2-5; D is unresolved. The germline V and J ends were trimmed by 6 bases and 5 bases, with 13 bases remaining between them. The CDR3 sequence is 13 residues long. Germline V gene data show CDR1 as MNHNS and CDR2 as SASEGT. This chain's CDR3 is CASRPDLTETQYF. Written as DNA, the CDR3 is TGTGCCAGCAGGCCGGACCTAACGGAGACCCAGTACTTC.

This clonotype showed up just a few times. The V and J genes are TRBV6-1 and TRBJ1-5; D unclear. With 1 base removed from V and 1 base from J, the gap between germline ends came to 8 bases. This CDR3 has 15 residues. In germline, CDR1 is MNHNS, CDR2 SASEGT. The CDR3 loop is CASSEEGLSNQPQHF. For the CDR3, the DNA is TGTGCCAGCAGTGAAGAAGGATTAAGCAATCAGCCCCAGCATTTT.

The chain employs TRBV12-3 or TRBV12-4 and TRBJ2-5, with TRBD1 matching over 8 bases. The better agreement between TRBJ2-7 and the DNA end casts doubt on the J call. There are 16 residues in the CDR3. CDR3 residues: CASSPRRGLGVYEQYF. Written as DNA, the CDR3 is TGTGCCAGCAGCCCCCGCAGGGGGCTCGGTGTATACGAGCAGTACTTC.